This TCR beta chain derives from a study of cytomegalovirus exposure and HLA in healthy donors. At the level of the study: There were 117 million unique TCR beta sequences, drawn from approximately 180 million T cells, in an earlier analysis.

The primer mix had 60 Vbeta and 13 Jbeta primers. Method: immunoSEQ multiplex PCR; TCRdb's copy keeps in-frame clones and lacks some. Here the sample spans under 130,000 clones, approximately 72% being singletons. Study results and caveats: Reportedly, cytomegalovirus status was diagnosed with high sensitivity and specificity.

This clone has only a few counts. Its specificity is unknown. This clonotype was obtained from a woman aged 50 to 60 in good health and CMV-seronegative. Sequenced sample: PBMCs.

CDR3 bases: TGTGCCAGCAGATCAGTTAAAACGTTCCAAGGCTACACCTTC. Amino acids: CASRSVKTFQGYTF. The V gene is TRBV11-2, the J gene TRBJ1-2, with unresolved D. Germline CDR1 reads SGHAT; CDR2 reads FQNNGV. With 6 bases removed from V and 8 bases from J, the gap between germline ends came to 19 bases. CDR3 length equals 14 residues.